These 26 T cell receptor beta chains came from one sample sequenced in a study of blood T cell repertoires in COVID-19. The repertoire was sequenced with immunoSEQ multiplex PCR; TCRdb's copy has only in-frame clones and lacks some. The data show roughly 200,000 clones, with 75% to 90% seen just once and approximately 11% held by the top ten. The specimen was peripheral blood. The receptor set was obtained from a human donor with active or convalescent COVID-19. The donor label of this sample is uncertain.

The CDR3 DNA reads TGTGCCAGTAGTCCGCAGGCGGGGGACGGCACAGATACGCAGTATTTT. Its translation is CASSPQAGDGTDTQYF. The V and J genes are TRBV19 and TRBJ2-3; 7 nucleotides line up with TRBD2. Germline CDR1 LNHDA, CDR2 SQIVND (reference sequence). The CDR3 runs to 16 residues. Losses at the gene ends were 5 bases for V and 1 base for J; bases not matched to a gene: 9.

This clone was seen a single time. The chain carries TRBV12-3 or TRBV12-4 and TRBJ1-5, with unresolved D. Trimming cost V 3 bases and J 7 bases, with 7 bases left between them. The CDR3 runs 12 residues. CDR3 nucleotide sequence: TGTGCCAGCAGTTTGCAGTGGCAGCCCCAGCATTTT. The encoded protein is CASSLQWQPQHF.

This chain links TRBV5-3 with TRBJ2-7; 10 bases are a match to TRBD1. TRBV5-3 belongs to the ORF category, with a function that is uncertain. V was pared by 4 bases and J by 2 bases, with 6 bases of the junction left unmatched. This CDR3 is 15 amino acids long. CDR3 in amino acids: CARSIGQGEAYEQYF. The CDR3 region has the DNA TGTGCCAGAAGCATCGGACAGGGGGAGGCCTACGAGCAGTACTTC.

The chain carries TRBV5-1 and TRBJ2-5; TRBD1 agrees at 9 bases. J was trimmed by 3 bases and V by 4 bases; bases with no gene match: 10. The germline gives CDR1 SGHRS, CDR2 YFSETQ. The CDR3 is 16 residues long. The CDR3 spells CASSGAWTGVEETQYF. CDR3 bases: TGCGCCAGCAGCGGCGCGTGGACAGGGGTGGAAGAGACCCAGTACTTC. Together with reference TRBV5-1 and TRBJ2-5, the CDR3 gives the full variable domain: KAGVTQTPRYLIKTRGQQVTLSCSPISGHRSVSWYQQTPGQGLQFLFEYFSETQRNKGNFPGRFSGRQFSNSRSEMNVSTLELGDSALYLCASSGAWTGVEETQYFGPGTRLLVL.

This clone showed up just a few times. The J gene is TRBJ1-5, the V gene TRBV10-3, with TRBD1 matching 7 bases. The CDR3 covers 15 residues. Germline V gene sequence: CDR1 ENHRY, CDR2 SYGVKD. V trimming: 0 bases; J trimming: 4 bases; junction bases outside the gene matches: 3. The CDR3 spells CAISESKGANQPQHF. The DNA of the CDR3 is TGTGCCATCAGTGAGTCTAAGGGGGCTAATCAGCCCCAGCATTTT.

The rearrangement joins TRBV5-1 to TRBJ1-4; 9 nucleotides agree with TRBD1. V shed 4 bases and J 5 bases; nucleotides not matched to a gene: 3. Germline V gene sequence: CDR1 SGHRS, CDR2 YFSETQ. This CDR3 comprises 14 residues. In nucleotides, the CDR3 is TGCGCCAGCAGCCCCGGGACAGGGAATGAAAAACTGTTTTTT. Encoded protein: CASSPGTGNEKLFF.

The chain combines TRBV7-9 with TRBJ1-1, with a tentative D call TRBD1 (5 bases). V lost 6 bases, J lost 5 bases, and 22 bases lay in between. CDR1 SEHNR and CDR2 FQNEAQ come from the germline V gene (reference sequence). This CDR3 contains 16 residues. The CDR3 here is CASRRGTVGGRTEAFF. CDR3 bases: TGTGCCAGCAGACGCGGGACGGTGGGTGGAAGAACTGAAGCTTTCTTT.

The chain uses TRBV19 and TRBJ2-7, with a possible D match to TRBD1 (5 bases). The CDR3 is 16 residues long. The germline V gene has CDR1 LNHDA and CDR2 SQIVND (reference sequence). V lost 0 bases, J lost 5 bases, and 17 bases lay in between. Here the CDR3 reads CASSIEGLQGRHEQYF. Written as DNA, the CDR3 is TGTGCCAGTAGTATAGAAGGTCTGCAGGGTCGGCACGAGCAGTACTTC.

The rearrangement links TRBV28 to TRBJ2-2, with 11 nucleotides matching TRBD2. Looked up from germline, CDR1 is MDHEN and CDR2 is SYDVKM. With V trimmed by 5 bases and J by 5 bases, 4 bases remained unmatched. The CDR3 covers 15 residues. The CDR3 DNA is TGTGCCAGCAGTACCTCTAGCGGGGGGACCGGGGAGCTGTTTTTT. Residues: CASSTSSGGTGELFF. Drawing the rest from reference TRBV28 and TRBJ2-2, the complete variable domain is DVKVTQSSRYLVKRTGEKVFLECVQDMDHENMFWYRQDPGLGLRLIYFSYDVKMKEKGDIPEGYSVSREKKERFSLILESASTNQTSMYLCASSTSSGGTGELFFGEGSRLTVL.

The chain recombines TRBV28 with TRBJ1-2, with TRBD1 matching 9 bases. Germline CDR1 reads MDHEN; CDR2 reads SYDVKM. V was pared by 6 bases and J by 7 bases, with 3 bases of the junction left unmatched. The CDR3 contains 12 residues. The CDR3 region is CASRRTGVGYTF. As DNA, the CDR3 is TGTGCCAGCAGGCGGACAGGGGTTGGCTACACCTTC.

The CDR3 region has the DNA TGTGCCAGTAGTATTCAGGCAACTAATGAAAAACTGTTTTTT. This encodes CASSIQATNEKLFF. V and J are TRBV19 and TRBJ1-4; D is ambiguous. In germline, CDR1 is LNHDA, CDR2 SQIVND (reference sequence). The CDR3 runs to 14 residues. V dropped 3 bases and J dropped 0 bases, with 5 bases sitting between them.

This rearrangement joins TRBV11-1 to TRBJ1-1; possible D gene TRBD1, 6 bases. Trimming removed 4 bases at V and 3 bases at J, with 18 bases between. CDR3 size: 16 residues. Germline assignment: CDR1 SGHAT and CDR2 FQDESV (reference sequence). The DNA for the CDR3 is TGTGCCAGCAGCTCCAGCACTGCAGGGGCAGACACTGAAGCTTTCTTT. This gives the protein CASSSSTAGADTEAFF.

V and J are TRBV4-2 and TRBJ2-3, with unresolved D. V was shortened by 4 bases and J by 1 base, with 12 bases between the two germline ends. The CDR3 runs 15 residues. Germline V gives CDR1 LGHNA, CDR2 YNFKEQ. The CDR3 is CASSRNAVGTDTQYF. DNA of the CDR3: TGTGCCAGCAGCCGGAACGCGGTGGGCACAGATACGCAGTATTTT.

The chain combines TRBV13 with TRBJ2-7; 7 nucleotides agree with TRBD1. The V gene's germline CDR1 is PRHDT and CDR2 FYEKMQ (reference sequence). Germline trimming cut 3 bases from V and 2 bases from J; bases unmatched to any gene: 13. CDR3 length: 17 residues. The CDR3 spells CASSFIGSQGSPYEQYF. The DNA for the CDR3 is TGTGCCAGCAGCTTTATAGGGTCACAGGGGAGCCCCTACGAGCAGTACTTC.

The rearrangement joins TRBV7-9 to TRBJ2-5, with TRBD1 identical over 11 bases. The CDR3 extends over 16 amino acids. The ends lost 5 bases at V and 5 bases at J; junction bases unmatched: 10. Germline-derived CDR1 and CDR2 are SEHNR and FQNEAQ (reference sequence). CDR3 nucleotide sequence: TGTGCCAGCAGCCCGCCGGGACAGGGGGGAAAGGAGACCCAGTACTTC. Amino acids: CASSPPGQGGKETQYF.

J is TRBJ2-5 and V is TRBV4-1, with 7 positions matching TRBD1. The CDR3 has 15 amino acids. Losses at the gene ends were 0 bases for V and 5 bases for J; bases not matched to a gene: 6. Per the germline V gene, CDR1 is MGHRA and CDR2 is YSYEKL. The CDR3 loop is CASSQDRGQGETQYF. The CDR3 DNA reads TGCGCCAGCAGCCAAGATAGGGGGCAGGGGGAGACCCAGTACTTC.

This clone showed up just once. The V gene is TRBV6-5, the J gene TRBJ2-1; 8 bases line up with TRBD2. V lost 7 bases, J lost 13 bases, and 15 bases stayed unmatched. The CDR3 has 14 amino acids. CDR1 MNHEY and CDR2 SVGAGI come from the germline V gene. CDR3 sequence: CASTLDGARGVQFF. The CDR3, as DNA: TGTGCCAGCACCCTGGACGGGGCGCGGGGGGTACAGTTCTTC.

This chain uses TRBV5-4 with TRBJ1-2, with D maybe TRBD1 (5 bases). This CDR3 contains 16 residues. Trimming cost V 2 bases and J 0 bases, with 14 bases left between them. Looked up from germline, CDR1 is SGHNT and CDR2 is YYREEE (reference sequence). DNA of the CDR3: TGTGCCAGCAGCTTCGGGAGGGGTCTTACTAACTATGGCTACACCTTC. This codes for CASSFGRGLTNYGYTF. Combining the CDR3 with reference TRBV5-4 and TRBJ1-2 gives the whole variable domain ETGVTQSPTHLIKTRGQQVTLRCSSQSGHNTVSWYQQALGQGPQFIFQYYREEENGRGNFPPRFSGLQFPNYSSELNVNALELDDSALYLCASSFGRGLTNYGYTFGSGTRLTVV.

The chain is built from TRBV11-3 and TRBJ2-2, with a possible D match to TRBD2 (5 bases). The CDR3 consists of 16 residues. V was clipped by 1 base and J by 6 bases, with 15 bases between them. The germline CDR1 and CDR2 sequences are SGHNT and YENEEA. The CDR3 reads CASSLVSGGFAGELFF. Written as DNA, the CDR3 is TGTGCCAGCAGCTTAGTATCGGGCGGGTTCGCCGGGGAGCTGTTTTTT.

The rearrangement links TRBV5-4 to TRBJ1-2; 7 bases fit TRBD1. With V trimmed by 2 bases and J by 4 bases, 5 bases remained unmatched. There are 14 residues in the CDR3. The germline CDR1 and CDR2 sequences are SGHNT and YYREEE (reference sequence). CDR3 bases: TGTGCCAGCAGCTTTGGGGGACAGCCCTATGGCTACACCTTC. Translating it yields CASSFGGQPYGYTF.

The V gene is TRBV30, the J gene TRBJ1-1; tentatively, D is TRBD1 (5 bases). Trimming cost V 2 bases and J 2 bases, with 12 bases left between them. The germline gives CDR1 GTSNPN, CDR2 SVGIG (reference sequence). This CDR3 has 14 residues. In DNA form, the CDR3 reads TGTGCCTGGAGTTTGGGACTGAAAAACACTGAAGCTTTCTTT. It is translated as CAWSLGLKNTEAFF.

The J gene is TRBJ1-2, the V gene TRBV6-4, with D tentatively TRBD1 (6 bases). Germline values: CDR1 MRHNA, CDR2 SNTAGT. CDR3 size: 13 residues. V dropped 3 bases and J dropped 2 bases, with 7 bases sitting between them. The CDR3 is CASSETGNYGYTF. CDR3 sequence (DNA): TGTGCCAGCAGTGAAACAGGGAACTATGGCTACACCTTC.

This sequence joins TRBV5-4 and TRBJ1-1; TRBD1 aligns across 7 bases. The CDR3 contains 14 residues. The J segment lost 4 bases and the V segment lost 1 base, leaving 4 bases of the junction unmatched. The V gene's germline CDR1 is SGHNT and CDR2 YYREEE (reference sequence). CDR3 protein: CASSLKTGATEAFF. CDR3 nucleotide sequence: TGTGCCAGCAGCTTGAAAACAGGGGCCACTGAAGCTTTCTTT.

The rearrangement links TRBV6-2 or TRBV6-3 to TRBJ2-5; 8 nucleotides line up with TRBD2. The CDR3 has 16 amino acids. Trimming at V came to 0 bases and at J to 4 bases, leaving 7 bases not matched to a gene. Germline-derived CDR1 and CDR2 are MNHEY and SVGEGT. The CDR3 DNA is TGTGCCAGCAGTTACTCCCCCGGGGGGGCCGTAGAGACCCAGTACTTC. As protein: CASSYSPGGAVETQYF.

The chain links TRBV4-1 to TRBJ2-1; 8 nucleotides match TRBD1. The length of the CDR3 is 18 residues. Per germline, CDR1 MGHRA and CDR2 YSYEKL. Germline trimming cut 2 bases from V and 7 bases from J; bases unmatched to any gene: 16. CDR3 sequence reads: CASSQSPAGQGLRNEQFF. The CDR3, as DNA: TGCGCCAGCAGCCAAAGTCCAGCTGGACAGGGATTAAGGAATGAGCAGTTCTTC.

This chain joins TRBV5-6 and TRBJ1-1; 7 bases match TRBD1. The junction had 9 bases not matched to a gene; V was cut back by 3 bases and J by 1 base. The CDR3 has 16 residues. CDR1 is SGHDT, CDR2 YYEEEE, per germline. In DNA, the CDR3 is TGTGCCAGCAGCTCGACAGGGCTAACTACGAACACTGAAGCTTTCTTT. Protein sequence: CASSSTGLTTNTEAFF.